This T cell receptor beta chain appears in the sequencing data of a study of cytomegalovirus exposure and HLA in healthy donors. Method: immunoSEQ multiplex PCR; TCRdb's copy keeps in-frame clones and lacks some. The repertoire holds 200,000 to 250,000 clones, 80% to 95% seen once, with 1% to 1.2% in the top ten. The CDR3 totals 14 residues. The germline CDR1 and CDR2 sequences are SGHDT and YYEEEE. V shed 0 bases and J shed 12 bases, with 16 bases lying between them. This clone was counted only a few times. The chain couples TRBV5-6 to TRBJ2-1; D unresolved. Material for sequencing was PBMCs. This clonotype was sampled from a woman younger than 30 in good health and CMV-seronegative. The CDR3 nucleotides read TGTGCCAGCAGCTTGGGACTGCCTATCGGTTGGCAGTTCTTC. Its translation is CASSLGLPIGWQFF.